This T cell receptor (beta chain) was sequenced for a study of graft-versus-host responses after intestinal transplantation. For the study at large: Tacrolimus and steroids were given for 3 to 4 years to all recipients after anti-thymocyte globulin induction. Findings of the study overall: The study associated peak circulating GvH clone levels with early post-transplant HvG declines. Across patients carrying graft-donor T cell macrochimerism, allografts held high graft-versus-host to host-versus-graft clonal ratios.

As concerns this clone: Its cognate antigen is unknown.

Germline V gene sequence: CDR1 GTSNPN, CDR2 SVGIG (reference sequence). CDR3 length: 13 residues. V lost 6 bases to trimming and J lost 0 bases, with 11 bases between them. Using immunoSEQ multiplex PCR, the repertoire was profiled, and TCRdb retains in-frame clones only, with some absent. The repertoire holds about 99,000 clones, around 93% seen once, with over 0.055% in the top ten. The TCR sequence derives from a human donor who was the organ donor for an intestinal transplant. Sequenced material: unstimulated CD8+ T cells sorted from spleen or lymph node cells, taken before transplant. This chain joins TRBV30 and TRBJ2-5, with D maybe TRBD1 (6 bases). CDR3 sequence (DNA): TGTGCCTGCCGCAGGGGATACCAAGAGACCCAGTACTTC. This gives the protein CACRRGYQETQYF.